This T cell receptor (beta chain) came from a study of cytomegalovirus exposure and HLA in healthy donors. Study-wide points: In vitro confirmation showed three CMV-associated chains to be CMV antigen specific.

This clone came up once. Its specificity is not known. The sample contains more than one DNA sequence encoding this CDR3. V was clipped by 11 bases and J by 4 bases, with 15 bases between them. This CDR3 has 13 residues. CDR1 is WSHSY and CDR2 is SAAADI in the germline V gene. 60 Vbeta and 13 Jbeta primers were used in PCR. The data were produced by immunoSEQ multiplex PCR, yet TCRdb's version contains in-frame clones alone and is incomplete. The profile covers 170,000 or so clones, with over 70% appearing a single time and about 3.4% taken by the ten largest. Sequencing was done on a sample of PBMCs. The chain combines TRBV10-2 with TRBJ1-5; no definite D call. The receptor's source is a woman aged 50 to 60 in good health and CMV-seropositive. The CDR3 sequence: CASRRVGNQPQHF. CDR3 in DNA: TGCGCCTCGCGACGGGTTGGTAATCAGCCCCAGCATTTT.